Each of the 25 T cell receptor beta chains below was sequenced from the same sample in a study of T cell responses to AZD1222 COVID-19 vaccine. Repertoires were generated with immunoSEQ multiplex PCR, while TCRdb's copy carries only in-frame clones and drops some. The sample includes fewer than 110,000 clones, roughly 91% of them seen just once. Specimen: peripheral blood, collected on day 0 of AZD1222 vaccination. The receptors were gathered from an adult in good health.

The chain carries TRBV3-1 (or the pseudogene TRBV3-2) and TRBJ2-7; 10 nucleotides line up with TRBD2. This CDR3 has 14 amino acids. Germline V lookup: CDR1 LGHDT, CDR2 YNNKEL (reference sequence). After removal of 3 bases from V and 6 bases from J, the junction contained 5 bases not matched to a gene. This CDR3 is CASSQTTSGTEQYF. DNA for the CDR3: TGTGCCAGCAGCCAGACCACTAGCGGGACCGAGCAGTACTTC.

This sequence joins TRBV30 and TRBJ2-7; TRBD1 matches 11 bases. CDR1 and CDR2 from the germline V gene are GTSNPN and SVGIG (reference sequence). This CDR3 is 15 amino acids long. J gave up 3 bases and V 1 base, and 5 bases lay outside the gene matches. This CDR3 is CAWSGRDRGYYEQYF. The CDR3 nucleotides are TGTGCCTGGAGTGGAAGGGACAGGGGGTACTACGAGCAGTACTTC. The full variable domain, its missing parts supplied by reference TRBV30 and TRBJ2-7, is SQTIHQWPATLVQPVGSPLSLECTVEGTSNPNLYWYRQAAGRGLQLLFYSVGIGQISSEVPQNLSASRPQDRQFILSSKKLLLSDSGFYLCAWSGRDRGYYEQYFGPGTRLTVT.

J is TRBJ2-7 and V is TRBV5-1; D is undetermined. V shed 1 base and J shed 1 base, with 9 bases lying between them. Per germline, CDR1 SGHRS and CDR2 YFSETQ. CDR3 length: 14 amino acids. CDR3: CASSLRSGSYEQYF. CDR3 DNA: TGCGCCAGCAGCTTGAGATCTGGTTCCTACGAGCAGTACTTC.

CDR3 DNA sequence: TGTGCCAGCAGCTCCCAGGGGGGGATCTACGAGCAGTACTTC. It specifies CASSSQGGIYEQYF. V usage is TRBV7-2 and J usage is TRBJ2-7; possibly TRBD1 or TRBD2 for D (7 bases each). V shed 4 bases and J shed 3 bases, with 13 bases lying between them. Germline-derived CDR1 and CDR2 are SGHTA and FQGNSA. This CDR3 has 14 amino acids. Full variable domain (missing parts from reference TRBV7-2 and TRBJ2-7): GAGVSQSPSNKVTEKGKDVELRCDPISGHTALYWYRQSLGQGLEFLIYFQGNSAPDKSGLPSDRFSAERTGGSVSTLTIQRTQQEDSAVYLCASSSQGGIYEQYFGPGTRLTVT.

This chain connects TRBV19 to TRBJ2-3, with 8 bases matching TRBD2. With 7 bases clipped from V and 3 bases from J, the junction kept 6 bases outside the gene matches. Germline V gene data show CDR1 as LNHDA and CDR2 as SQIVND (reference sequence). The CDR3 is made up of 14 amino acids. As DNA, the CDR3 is TGTGCCAGTAAAGAATTAGCGGGAACAGATACGCAGTATTTT. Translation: CASKELAGTDTQYF.

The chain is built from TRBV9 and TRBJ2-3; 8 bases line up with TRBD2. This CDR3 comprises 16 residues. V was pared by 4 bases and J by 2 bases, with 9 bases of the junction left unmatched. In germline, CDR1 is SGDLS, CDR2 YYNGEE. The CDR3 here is CASSPGLADPTDTQYF. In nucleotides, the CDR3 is TGTGCCAGCAGCCCTGGACTAGCTGATCCCACAGATACGCAGTATTTT.

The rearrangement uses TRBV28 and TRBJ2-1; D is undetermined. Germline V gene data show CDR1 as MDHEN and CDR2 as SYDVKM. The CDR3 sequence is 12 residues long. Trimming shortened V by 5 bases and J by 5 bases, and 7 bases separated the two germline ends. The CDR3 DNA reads TGTGCCAGCAGTAATTGGGACAATGAGCAGTTCTTC. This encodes CASSNWDNEQFF.

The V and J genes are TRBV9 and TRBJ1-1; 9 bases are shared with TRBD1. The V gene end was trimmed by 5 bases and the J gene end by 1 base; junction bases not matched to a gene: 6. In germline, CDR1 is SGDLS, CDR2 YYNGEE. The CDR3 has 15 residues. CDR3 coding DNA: TGTGCCAGCAGTCCAGTGACAGGGGGGAACACTGAAGCTTTCTTT. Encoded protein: CASSPVTGGNTEAFF.

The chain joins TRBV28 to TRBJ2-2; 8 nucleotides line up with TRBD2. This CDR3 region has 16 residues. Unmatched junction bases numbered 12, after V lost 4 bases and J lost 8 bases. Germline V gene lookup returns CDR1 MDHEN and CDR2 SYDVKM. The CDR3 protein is CASSSGREGQMGELFF. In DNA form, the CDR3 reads TGTGCCAGCAGTTCAGGACGGGAGGGCCAAATGGGGGAGCTGTTTTTT.

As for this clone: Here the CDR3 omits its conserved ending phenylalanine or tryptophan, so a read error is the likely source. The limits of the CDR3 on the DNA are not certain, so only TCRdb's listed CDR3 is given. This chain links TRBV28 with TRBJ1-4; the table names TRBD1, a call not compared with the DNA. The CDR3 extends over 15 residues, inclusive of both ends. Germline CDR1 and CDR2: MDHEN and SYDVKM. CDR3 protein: CASRSTHPGHQTPQL.

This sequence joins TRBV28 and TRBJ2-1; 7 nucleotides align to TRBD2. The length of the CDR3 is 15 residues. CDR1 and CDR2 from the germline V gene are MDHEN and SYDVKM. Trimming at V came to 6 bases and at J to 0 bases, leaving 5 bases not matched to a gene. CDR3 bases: TGTGCCAGCAGGCTAGCGGATAGCTCCTACAATGAGCAGTTCTTC. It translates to CASRLADSSYNEQFF.

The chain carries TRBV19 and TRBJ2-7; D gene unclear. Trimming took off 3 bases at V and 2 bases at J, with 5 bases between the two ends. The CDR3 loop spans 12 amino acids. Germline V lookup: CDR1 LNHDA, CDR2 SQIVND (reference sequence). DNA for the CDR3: TGTGCCAGTAGTATGAATACCTACGAGCAGTACTTC. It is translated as CASSMNTYEQYF.

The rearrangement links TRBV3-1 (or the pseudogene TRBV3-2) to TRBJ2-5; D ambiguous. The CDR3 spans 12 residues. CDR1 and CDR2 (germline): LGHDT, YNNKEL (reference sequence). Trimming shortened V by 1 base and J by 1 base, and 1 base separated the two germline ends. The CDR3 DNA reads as TGTGCCAGCAGCCAAGTCCAAGAGACCCAGTACTTC. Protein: CASSQVQETQYF.

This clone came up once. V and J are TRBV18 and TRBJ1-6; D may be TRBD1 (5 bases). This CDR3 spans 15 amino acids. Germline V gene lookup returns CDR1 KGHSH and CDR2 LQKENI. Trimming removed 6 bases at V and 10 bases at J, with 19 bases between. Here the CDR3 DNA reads TGTGCCAGCTCCCCGACTCGGGACGAAACCTCACCCCTCCACTTT. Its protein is CASSPTRDETSPLHF.

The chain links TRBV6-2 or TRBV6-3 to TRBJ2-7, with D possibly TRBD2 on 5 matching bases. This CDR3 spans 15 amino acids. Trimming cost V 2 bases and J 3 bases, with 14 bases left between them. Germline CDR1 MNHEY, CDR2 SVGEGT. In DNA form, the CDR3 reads TGTGCCAGCAGTTACCCCCGACTATCAATCTACGAGCAGTACTTC. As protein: CASSYPRLSIYEQYF.

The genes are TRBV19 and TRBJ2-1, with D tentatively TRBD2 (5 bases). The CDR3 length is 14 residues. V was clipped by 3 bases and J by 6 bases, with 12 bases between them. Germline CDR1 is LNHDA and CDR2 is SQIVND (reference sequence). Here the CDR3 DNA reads TGTGCCAGTAGTATCTCACTAGACTCCAATGAGCAGTTCTTC. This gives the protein CASSISLDSNEQFF.

The CDR3: CASSFIGSSNEKLFF. The DNA for the CDR3 is TGTGCCAGCAGCTTTATTGGGTCCTCTAATGAAAAACTGTTTTTT. This chain uses TRBV5-6 with TRBJ1-4; D is uncertain. CDR1 and CDR2 from the germline V gene are SGHDT and YYEEEE. CDR3 length: 15 residues. V was pared by 2 bases and J by 3 bases, with 11 bases between.

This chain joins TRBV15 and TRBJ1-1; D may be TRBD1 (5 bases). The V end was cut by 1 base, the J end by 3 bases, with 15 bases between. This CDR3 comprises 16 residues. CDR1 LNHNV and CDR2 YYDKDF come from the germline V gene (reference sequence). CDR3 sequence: CATSRAARQLHTEAFF. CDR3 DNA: TGTGCCACCAGCAGAGCGGCCAGACAGCTCCACACTGAAGCTTTCTTT. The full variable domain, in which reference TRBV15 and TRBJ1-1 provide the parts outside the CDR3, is DAMVIQNPRYQVTQFGKPVTLSCSQTLNHNVMYWYQQKSSQAPKLLFHYYDKDFNNEADTPDNFQSRRPNTSFCFLDIRSPGLGDTAMYLCATSRAARQLHTEAFFGQGTRLTVV.

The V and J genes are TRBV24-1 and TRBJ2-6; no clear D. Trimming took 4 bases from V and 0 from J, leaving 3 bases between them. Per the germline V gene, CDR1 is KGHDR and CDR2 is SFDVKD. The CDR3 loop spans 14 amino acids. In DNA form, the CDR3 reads TGTGCCACCAGTGAGGCCTCTGGGGCCAACGTCCTGACTTTC. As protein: CATSEASGANVLTF.

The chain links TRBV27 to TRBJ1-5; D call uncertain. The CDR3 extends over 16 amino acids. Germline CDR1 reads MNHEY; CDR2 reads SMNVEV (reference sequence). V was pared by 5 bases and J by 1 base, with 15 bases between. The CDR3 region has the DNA TGTGCCAGCAGTCCCTTTCGACTTGCAAGCAATCAGCCCCAGCATTTT. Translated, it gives CASSPFRLASNQPQHF.

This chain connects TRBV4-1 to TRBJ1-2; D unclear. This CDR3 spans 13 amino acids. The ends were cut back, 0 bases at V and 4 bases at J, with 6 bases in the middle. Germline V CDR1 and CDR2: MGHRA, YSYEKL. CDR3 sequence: CASSQDRLYGYTF. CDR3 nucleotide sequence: TGCGCCAGCAGCCAAGACAGGCTCTATGGCTACACCTTC.

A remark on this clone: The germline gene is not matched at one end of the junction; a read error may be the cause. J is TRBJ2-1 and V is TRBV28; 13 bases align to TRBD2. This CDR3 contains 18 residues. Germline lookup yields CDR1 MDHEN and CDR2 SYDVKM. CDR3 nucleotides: TGTGCCGGCAGTTTGAGCCGGGGACTAGCGGGAATAGGCAATGAGCAGTTCTTC. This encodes CAGSLSRGLAGIGNEQFF.

CDR3 nucleotide sequence: TGTGCCACCAGCAGAGATCCGGGACTAGGGCTGAAAGAGACCCAGTACTTC. The encoded protein is CATSRDPGLGLKETQYF. The chain combines TRBV15 with TRBJ2-5; 8 bases map to TRBD2. The V and J ends lost 0 bases and 3 bases, in that order; junction bases with no gene match: 9. Germline V CDR1 and CDR2: LNHNV, YYDKDF (reference sequence). This CDR3 is built from 17 residues.

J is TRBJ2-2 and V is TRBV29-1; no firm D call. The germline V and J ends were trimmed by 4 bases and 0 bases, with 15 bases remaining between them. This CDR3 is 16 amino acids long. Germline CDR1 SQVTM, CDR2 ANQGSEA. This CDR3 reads CSVAFLENANTGELFF. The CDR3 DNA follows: TGCAGCGTTGCCTTCCTAGAGAATGCGAACACCGGGGAGCTGTTTTTT.

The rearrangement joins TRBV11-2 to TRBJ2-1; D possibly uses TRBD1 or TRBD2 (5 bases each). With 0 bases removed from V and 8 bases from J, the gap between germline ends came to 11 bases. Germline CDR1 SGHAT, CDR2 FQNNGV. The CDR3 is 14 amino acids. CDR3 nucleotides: TGTGCCAGCAGCTTAGATCCAGGGACCTATGAGCAGTTCTTC. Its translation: CASSLDPGTYEQFF.